This passage covers 7 T cell receptor beta chains from one sample sequenced in a study of T cell changes during pregnancy in multiple sclerosis. Generated by immunoSEQ multiplex PCR, the TCRdb table keeps only in-frame clones and is missing some. The table lists approximately 68,000 clones, about nine tenths of them singletons. The source was peripheral blood, collected in the third trimester of pregnancy. Source of these receptors: a female donor in good health, enrolled as a control in a pregnancy study.

The chain carries TRBV9 and TRBJ1-4; 10 bases are shared with TRBD1. The ends lost 3 bases at V and 8 bases at J; junction bases unmatched: 4. Germline CDR1 SGDLS, CDR2 YYNGEE. The length of the CDR3 is 14 residues. In DNA form, the CDR3 reads TGTGCCAGCAGCGGGGGACAGGGGCGGGAAAAACTGTTTTTT. It specifies CASSGGQGREKLFF.

V and J are TRBV2 and TRBJ2-7, with TRBD1 matching 7 bases. Per germline, CDR1 SNHLY and CDR2 FYNNEI. The junction had 1 base not matched to a gene; V was cut back by 2 bases and J by 6 bases. The CDR3 runs 12 residues. The CDR3 nucleotides read TGTGCCAGCAGTGAAACAGGGGTCGAGCAGTACTTC. Translation gives CASSETGVEQYF.

The chain carries TRBV4-3 and TRBJ1-1, with a tentative D call TRBD1 (5 bases). The CDR3 loop spans 14 amino acids. CDR1 LGHNA and CDR2 YSLEER come from the germline V gene. V was clipped by 4 bases and J by 1 base, with 10 bases between them. As DNA, the CDR3 is TGCGCCAGCAGCCCCCTCGGGGGGAACACTGAAGCTTTCTTT. Translating gives CASSPLGGNTEAFF.

The gene calls are TRBV6-6 and TRBJ1-6; 8 bases line up with TRBD1. Germline CDR1 and CDR2: MNHNY and SVGAGI (reference sequence). This CDR3 spans 15 amino acids. Unmatched junction bases numbered 6, after V lost 6 bases and J lost 5 bases. The CDR3 here is CASRPGQGNNSPLHF. CDR3 in DNA: TGTGCCAGCAGACCTGGACAGGGTAATAATTCACCCCTCCACTTT.

The V and J genes are TRBV30 and TRBJ2-2; a weak D match, TRBD1 (5 bases). The germline V gene has CDR1 GTSNPN and CDR2 SVGIG (reference sequence). V was clipped by 3 bases and J by 8 bases, with 16 bases between them. The CDR3 spans 14 residues. CDR3 in amino acids: CAWRTATFRGELFF. CDR3 in DNA: TGTGCCTGGAGGACAGCCACTTTTAGGGGGGAGCTGTTTTTT.

About this clone itself: This specimen includes other DNA sequences encoding the same CDR3. The chain carries TRBV7-6 and TRBJ2-2; possibly TRBD2 for D (5 bases). This CDR3 comprises 13 residues. Germline lookup yields CDR1 SGHVS and CDR2 FNYEAQ. V was shortened by 2 bases and J by 4 bases, with 5 bases between the two germline ends. CDR3 region: CASSLSGTGELFF. In DNA form, the CDR3 reads TGTGCCAGCAGCTTAAGCGGCACCGGGGAGCTGTTTTTT.

The chain recombines TRBV2 with TRBJ1-1; TRBD1 matches 7 bases. The CDR3 has 17 residues. J lost 4 bases, V lost 6 bases, and 17 bases had no gene match. The germline CDR1 and CDR2 sequences are SNHLY and FYNNEI. CDR3 sequence: CASSPGQQTGPGTEAFF. The CDR3 DNA follows: TGTGCCAGCAGCCCGGGACAGCAGACCGGTCCCGGCACTGAAGCTTTCTTT. Full variable domain (outside the CDR3, taken from reference TRBV2 and TRBJ1-1): EPEVTQTPSHQVTQMGQEVILRCVPISNHLYFYWYRQILGQKVEFLVSFYNNEISEKSEIFDDQFSVERPDGSNFTLKIRSTKLEDSAMYFCASSPGQQTGPGTEAFFGQGTRLTVV.